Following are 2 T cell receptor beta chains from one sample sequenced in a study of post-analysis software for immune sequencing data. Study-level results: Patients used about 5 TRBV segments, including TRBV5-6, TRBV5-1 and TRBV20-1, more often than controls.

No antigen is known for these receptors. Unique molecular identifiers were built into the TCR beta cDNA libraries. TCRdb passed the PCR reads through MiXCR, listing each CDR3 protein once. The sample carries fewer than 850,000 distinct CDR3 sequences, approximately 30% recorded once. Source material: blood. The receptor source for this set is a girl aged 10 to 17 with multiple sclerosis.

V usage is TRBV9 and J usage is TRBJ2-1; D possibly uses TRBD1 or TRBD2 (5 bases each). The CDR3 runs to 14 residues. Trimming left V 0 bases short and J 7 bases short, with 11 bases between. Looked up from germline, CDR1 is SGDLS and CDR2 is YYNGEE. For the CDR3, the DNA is TGTGCCAGCAGCGTAGGGACGGGGCGAAATGAGCAGTTCTTC. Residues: CASSVGTGRNEQFF.

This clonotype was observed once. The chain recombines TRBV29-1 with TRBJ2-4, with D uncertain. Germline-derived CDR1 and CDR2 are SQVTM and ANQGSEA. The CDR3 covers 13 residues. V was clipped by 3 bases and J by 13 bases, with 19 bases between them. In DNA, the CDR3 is TGCAGCGTTGAGGCTGCTTCCTACGGTCGGCAGTACTTC. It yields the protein CSVEAASYGRQYF. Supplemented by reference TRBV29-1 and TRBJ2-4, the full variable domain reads SAVISQKPSRDICQRGTSLTIQCQVDSQVTMMFWYRQQPGQSLTLIATANQGSEATYESGFVIDKFPISRPNLTFSTLTVSNMSPEDSSIYLCSVEAASYGRQYFGAGTRLSVL.